This section outlines one T cell receptor beta chain sequence together with its context. Its target is not known. A multiplex PCR was run with 60 Vbeta primers and 13 Jbeta primers. The data were produced by immunoSEQ multiplex PCR, yet TCRdb's version contains in-frame clones alone and is incomplete. In all, the sample yields 130,000 to 150,000 clones. The CDR3 consists of 13 residues. Between the trimmed V and J ends, which lost 1 base and 5 bases, there was a span of 8 bases. Germline V gives CDR1 MNHNS, CDR2 SASEGT. This record belongs to a study of cytomegalovirus exposure and HLA in healthy donors. Study context: From about 180 million T cells, an earlier analysis saw under 140 million unique TCR beta sequences.

General study results and limits: The likely explanation for a cluster of highly shared sequence variants was sequencing artifact. Both high specificity and high sensitivity reportedly marked the classifier's diagnosis of cytomegalovirus status. Later on, an analysis found that several of the most significant clusters appeared to be linked to common viral pathogens, which included parvovirus B19.

The specimen was PBMCs. This clonotype originated in a man in his forties in good health and CMV-seronegative. This rearrangement joins TRBV6-1 to TRBJ2-5; D is ambiguous. DNA of the CDR3: TGTGCCAGCAGTGAAGGTCAGGCGGAGACCCAGTACTTC. This translates into CASSEGQAETQYF.